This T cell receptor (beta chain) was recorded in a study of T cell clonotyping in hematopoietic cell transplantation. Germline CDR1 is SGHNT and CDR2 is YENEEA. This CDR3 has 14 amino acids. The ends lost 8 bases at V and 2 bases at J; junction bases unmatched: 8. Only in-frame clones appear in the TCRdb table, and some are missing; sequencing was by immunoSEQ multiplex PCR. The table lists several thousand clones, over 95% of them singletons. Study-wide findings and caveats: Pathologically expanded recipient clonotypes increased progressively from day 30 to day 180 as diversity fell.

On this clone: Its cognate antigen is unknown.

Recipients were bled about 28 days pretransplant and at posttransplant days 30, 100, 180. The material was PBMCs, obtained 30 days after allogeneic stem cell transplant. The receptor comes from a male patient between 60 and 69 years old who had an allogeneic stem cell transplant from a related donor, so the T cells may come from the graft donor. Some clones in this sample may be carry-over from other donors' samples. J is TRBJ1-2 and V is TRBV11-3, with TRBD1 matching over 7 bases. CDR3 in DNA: TGTGCCAGCGGACCAGGGGGAGGGAACTATGGCTACACCTTC. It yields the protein CASGPGGGNYGYTF.